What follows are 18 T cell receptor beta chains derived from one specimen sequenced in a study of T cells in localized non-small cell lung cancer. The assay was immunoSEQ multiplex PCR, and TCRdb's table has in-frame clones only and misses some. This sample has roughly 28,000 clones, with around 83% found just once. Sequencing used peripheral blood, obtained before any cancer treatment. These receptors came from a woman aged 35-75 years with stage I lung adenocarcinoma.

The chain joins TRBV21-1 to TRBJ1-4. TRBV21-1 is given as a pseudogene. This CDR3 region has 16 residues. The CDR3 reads CASVGGPKPRDEKLFF. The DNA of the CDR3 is TGTGCCAGCGTGGGGGGACCGAAGCCTAGGGATGAAAAACTGTTTTTT.

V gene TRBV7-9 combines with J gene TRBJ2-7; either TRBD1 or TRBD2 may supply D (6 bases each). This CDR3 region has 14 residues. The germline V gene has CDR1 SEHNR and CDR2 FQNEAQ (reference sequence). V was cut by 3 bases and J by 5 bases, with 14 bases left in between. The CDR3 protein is CASSFSGAGNEQYF. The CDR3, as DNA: TGTGCCAGCAGCTTCTCGGGGGCAGGAAACGAGCAGTACTTC.

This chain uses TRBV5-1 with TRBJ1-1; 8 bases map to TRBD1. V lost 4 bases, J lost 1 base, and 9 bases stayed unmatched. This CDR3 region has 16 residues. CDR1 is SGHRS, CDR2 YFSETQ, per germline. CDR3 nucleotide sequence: TGCGCCAGCAGCCTCGACAGGGGAGTTCGGAACACTGAAGCTTTCTTT. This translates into CASSLDRGVRNTEAFF.

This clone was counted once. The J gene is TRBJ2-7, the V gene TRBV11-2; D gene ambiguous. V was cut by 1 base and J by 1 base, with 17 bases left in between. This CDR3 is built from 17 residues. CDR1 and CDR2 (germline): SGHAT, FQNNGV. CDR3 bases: TGTGCCAGCAGCTTAGGCACAGCCCTACTATTGTCCTACGAGCAGTACTTC. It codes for CASSLGTALLLSYEQYF.

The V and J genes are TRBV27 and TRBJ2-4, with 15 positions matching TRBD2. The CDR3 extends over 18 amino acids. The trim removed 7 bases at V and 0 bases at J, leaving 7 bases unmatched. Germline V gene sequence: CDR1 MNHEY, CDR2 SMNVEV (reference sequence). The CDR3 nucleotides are TGTGCCAGCATTGGGACTAGCGGGGGGTCAATAGCCAAAAACATTCAGTACTTC. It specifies CASIGTSGGSIAKNIQYF.

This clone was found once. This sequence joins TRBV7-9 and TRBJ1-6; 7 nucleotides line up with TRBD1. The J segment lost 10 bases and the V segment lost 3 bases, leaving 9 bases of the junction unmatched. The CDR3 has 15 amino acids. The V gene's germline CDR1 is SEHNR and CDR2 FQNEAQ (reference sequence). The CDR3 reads CASSLMGQNPSPLHF. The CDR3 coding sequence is TGTGCCAGCAGCTTGATGGGACAGAATCCATCACCCCTCCACTTT. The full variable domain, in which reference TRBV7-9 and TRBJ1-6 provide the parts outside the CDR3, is DTGVSQNPRHKITKRGQNVTFRCDPISEHNRLYWYRQTLGQGPEFLTYFQNEAQLEKSRLLSDRFSAERPKGSFSTLEIQRTEQGDSAMYLCASSLMGQNPSPLHFGNGTRLTVT.

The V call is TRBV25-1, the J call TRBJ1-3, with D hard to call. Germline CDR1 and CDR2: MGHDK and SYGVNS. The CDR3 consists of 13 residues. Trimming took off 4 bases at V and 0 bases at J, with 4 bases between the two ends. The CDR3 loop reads CASSGDSGNTIYF. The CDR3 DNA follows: TGTGCCAGCAGTGGCGACTCTGGAAACACCATATATTTT.

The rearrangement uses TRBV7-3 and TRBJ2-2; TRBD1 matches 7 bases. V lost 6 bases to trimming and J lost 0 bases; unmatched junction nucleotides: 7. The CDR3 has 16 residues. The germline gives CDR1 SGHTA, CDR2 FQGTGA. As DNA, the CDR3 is TGTGCCAGCAGTCCGAGAGGGACAGCGAACACCGGGGAGCTGTTTTTT. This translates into CASSPRGTANTGELFF.

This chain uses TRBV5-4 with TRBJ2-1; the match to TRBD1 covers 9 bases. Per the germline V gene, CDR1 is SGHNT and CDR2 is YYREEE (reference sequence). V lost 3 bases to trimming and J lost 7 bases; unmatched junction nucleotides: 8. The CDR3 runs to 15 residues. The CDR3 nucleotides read TGTGCCAGCAGCTCAATAAACAGGGGGCGGAATGAGCAGTTCTTC. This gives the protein CASSSINRGRNEQFF.

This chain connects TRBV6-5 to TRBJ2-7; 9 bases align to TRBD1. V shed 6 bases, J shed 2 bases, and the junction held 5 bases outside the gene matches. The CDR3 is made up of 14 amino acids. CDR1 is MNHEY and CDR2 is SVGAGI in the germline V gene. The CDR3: CASRPGTGTYEQYF. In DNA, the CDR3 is TGTGCCAGCAGGCCCGGGACAGGGACCTACGAGCAGTACTTC.

The DNA for the CDR3 is TGCGCCAGCAGCCAAGCCGGGAACCTTAACTATGGCTACACCTTC. Protein product: CASSQAGNLNYGYTF. The chain joins TRBV4-3 to TRBJ1-2, with D uncertain. Germline assignment: CDR1 LGHNA and CDR2 YSLEER. The CDR3 runs to 15 residues. V was shortened by 1 base and J by 1 base, with 10 bases between the two germline ends.

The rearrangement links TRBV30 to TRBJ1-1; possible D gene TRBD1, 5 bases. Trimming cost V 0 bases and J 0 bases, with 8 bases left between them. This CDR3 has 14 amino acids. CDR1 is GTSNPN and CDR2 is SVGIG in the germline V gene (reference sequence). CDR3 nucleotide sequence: TGTGCCTGGAGTGTGAGGGGCTTGAACACTGAAGCTTTCTTT. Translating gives CAWSVRGLNTEAFF.

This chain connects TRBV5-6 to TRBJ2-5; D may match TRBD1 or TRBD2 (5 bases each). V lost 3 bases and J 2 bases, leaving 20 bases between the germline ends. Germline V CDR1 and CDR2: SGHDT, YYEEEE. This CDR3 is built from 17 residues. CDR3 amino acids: CASSSPAGGAQQETQYF. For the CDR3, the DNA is TGTGCCAGCAGCTCCCCTGCGGGTGGGGCACAACAAGAGACCCAGTACTTC.

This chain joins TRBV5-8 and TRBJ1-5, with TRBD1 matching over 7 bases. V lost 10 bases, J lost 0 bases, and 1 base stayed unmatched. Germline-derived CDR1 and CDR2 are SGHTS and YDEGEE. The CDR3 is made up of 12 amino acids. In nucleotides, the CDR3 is TGTGCCGGACAGGATAGCAATCAGCCCCAGCATTTT. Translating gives CAGQDSNQPQHF. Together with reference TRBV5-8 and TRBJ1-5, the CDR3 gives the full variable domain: EAGVTQSPTHLIKTRGQQATLRCSPISGHTSVYWYQQALGLGLQFLLWYDEGEERNRGNFPPRFSGRQFPNYSSELNVNALELEDSALYLCAGQDSNQPQHFGDGTRLSIL.

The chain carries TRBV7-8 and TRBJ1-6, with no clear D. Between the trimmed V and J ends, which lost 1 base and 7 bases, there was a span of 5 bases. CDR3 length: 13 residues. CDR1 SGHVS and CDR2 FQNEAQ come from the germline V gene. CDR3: CASSLGTNSPLHF. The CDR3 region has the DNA TGTGCCAGCAGCTTAGGAACCAATTCACCCCTCCACTTT.

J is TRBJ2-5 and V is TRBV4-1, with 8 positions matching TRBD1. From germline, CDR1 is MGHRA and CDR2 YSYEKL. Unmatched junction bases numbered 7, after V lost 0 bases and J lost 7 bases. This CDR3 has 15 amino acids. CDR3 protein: CASSQDLDRAGTQYF. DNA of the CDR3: TGCGCCAGCAGCCAAGATCTGGACAGGGCTGGGACCCAGTACTTC.

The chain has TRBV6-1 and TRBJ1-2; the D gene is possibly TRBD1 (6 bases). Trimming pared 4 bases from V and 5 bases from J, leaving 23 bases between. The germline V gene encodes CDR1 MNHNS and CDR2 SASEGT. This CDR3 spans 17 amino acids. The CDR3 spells CASSGMGQAGGPYGYTF. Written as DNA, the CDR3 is TGTGCCAGCAGTGGGATGGGACAAGCGGGGGGACCTTATGGCTACACCTTC.

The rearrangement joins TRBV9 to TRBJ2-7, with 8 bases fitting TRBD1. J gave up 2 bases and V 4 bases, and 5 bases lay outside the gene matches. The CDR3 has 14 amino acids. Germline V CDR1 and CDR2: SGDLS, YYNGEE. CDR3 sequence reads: CASSSVDRAYEQYF. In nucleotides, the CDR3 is TGTGCCAGCAGCTCAGTGGACAGGGCCTACGAGCAGTACTTC.